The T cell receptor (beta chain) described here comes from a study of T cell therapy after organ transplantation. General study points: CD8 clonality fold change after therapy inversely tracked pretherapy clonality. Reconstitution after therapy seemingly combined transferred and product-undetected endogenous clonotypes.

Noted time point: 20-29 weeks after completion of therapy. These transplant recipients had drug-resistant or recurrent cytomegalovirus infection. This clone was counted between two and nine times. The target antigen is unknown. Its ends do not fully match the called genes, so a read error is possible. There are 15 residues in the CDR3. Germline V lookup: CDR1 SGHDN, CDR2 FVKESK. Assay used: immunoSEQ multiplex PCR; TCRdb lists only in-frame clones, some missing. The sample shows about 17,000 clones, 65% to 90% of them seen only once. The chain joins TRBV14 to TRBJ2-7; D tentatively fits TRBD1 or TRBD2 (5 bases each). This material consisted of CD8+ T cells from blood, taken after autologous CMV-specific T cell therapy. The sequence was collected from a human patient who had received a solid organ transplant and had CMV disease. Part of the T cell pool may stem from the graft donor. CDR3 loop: CASSQVAGTFSYENF. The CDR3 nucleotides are TGTGCCAGCAGCCAAGTAGCCGGGACGTTCTCCTATGAGAACTTC. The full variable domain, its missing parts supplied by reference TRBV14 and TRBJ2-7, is EAGVTQFPSHSVIEKGQTVTLRCDPISGHDNLYWYRRVMGKEIKFLLHFVKESKQDESGMPNNRFLAERTGGTYSTLKVQPAELEDSGVYFCASSQVAGTFSYENFGPGTRLTVT.